This T cell receptor beta chain derives from a study of T cell repertoires in cytomegalovirus infection. TCRdb processed the reads anew with MiXCR; each CDR3 protein has one entry. The table lists fewer than 700,000 distinct CDR3 sequences, approximately 25% of them singletons, with 6.5% to 10% in the top ten. The CDR3 has 15 amino acids. Germline CDR1 SGHVS, CDR2 FNYEAQ. V gave up 2 bases and J gave up 4 bases, with 14 bases separating them. This clonotype originated in a human donor in good health (CMV status not recorded). Some clones in this sample may be carry-over from other donors' samples. The specimen sequenced was CD8+ T cells from PBMCs. The chain is built from TRBV7-6 and TRBJ2-5, with unresolved D. The CDR3 here is CASSLNERWGETQYF. CDR3 nucleotide sequence: TGTGCCAGCAGCTTAAATGAGAGATGGGGAGAGACCCAGTACTTC.